Listed below are T cell receptor beta chains from one sample, sequenced in a study of cytomegalovirus exposure and HLA in healthy donors. Clones were sequenced by immunoSEQ multiplex PCR, and TCRdb holds only the in-frame ones, with some missing. The repertoire has about 130,000 clones, 85% to 90% of them found once; the top ten carry over 5%. Material for sequencing was PBMCs. The receptors stem from a woman in her thirties in good health and CMV-seropositive. The CDR3 runs from the conserved cysteine through the conserved F or W. Fields, in order: J gene, V gene, D gene, clone size, CDR3 length, CDR3 DNA, CDR3 protein. A D gene is named only where the DNA matches it firmly. Expanded clones get a size class; other rows say once, few or many, or leave the size out.

>TRBJ2-3|TRBV13|TRBD1|once|13
TGTGCCAGCAGCTTAGGCCCTGACAGGGGGATATATTTT
CASSLGPDRGIYF
>TRBJ1-1|TRBV9|-|-|13
TGTGCCAGCAGCGTAAGGGAGTACACTGAAGCTTTCTTT
CASSVREYTEAFF
>TRBJ1-2|TRBV5-1|TRBD1|-|16
TGCGCCAGCAGCTTGGACGCAGGGGGCACTAGCTATGGCTACACCTTC
CASSLDAGGTSYGYTF
>TRBJ2-3|TRBV4-2|TRBD2|-|17
TGTGCCAGCAGCCAAGATTTAGCGGGGGGTCCCACAGATACGCAGTATTTT
CASSQDLAGGPTDTQYF
>TRBJ2-2|TRBV7-3|-|-|16
TGTGCCAGCAGCTTGAGTGTCGCGGCGGGCACCGGGGAGCTGTTTTTT
CASSLSVAAGTGELFF
>TRBJ2-7|TRBV13|-|few|14
TGTGCCAGCAGCTTCAGTGGCAGGGCCTACGAGCAGTACTTC
CASSFSGRAYEQYF
>TRBJ2-1|TRBV29-1|-|once|12
TGCAGCGTTGACGGTCCATGGAATGAGCAGTTCTTC
CSVDGPWNEQFF
>TRBJ2-2|TRBV2|-|few|17
TGTGCCAGCAGTGAAAATGAGGGTATGGGTGAAACCGGGGAGCTGTTTTTT
CASSENEGMGETGELFF
>TRBJ2-5|TRBV29-1|-|-|13
TGCAGCGTCACAGACAGGCTTGGAGAGACCCAGTACTTC
CSVTDRLGETQYF
>TRBJ1-2|TRBV4-1|-|-|16
TGCGCCAGCAGCCTAGCGGGACTACCTCTTAATTATGGCTACACCTTC
CASSLAGLPLNYGYTF
>TRBJ1-1|TRBV7-6|-|-|14
TGTGCCAGCACCCCTAGAGGTATGAACACTGAAGCTTTCTTT
CASTPRGMNTEAFF
>TRBJ1-2|TRBV7-6|-|-|16
TGTGCCAGCAGCTTATGGGCCACAGCAGACCCCTATGGCTACACCTTC
CASSLWATADPYGYTF
>TRBJ1-5|TRBV4-1|-|-|15
TGCGCCAGCAGCCACGATTGGACAGCTAATCAGCCCCAGCATTTT
CASSHDWTANQPQHF
>TRBJ1-3|TRBV7-9|-|-|17
TGTGCCAGCAGCTTAGTCTACGGTTGGGCGTCTGGAAACACCATATATTTT
CASSLVYGWASGNTIYF
>TRBJ2-2|TRBV9|TRBD1|-|16
TGTGCCAGCAGCGTAGGGGACAGGGGGCACACCGGGGAGCTGTTTTTT
CASSVGDRGHTGELFF
>TRBJ1-2|TRBV5-1|TRBD1|-|15
TGCGCCAGCAGCTCAGCCGGGACAGTCGACTATGGCTACACCTTC
CASSSAGTVDYGYTF
>TRBJ1-2|TRBV18|-|few|12
TGTGCCAGCTCCTTCAGAAACTATGGCTACACCTTC
CASSFRNYGYTF
>TRBJ2-3|TRBV5-1|-|-|15
TGCGCCAGCAGCTTTCCTGGTGCAGATACAGATACGCAGTATTTT
CASSFPGADTDTQYF
>TRBJ2-3|TRBV29-1|TRBD1|once|13
TGCAGCGTAAGGGGCAGGGGGCAAGATACGCAGTATTTT
CSVRGRGQDTQYF
>TRBJ1-1|TRBV2|-|-|14
TGTGCCAGCAGTGATACGAGGGCGAACACTGAAGCTTTCTTT
CASSDTRANTEAFF
>TRBJ2-3|TRBV7-8|TRBD2|once|18
TGTGCCAGCAGCTTTACGACTAGCGGGGGGCCACGCACAGATACGCAGTATTTT
CASSFTTSGGPRTDTQYF
>TRBJ1-4|TRBV7-6|-|-|13
TGTGCCAGCAGCCAGATGCAAAATGAAAAACTGTTTTTT
CASSQMQNEKLFF
>TRBJ1-5|TRBV18|-|-|17
TGTGCCAGCTCACCATTGGAGTATAGAGGGGGTAATCAGCCCCAGCATTTT
CASSPLEYRGGNQPQHF
>TRBJ2-7|TRBV29-1|TRBD1|-|15
TGCAGCGTTGATGCTGCAGGACAGGGCCCCTACGAGCAGTACTTC
CSVDAAGQGPYEQYF
>TRBJ2-2|TRBV2|TRBD2|-|15
TGTGCCAGCAGCCAACTAGCGCAGGGCACCGGGGAGCTGTTTTTT
CASSQLAQGTGELFF
>TRBJ1-2|TRBV5-1|-|few|16
TGCGCCAGCAGCTTGGACGGACAGAGCACTAACTATGGCTACACCTTC
CASSLDGQSTNYGYTF
>TRBJ1-2|TRBV5-1|-|-|13
TGCGCCAGCAGCAGGCAGGCTGGCGATGGCTACACCTTC
CASSRQAGDGYTF
>TRBJ2-5|TRBV2|TRBD2|-|17
TGTGCCAGCAGTGATTTACTAGCGGGAGAACCAGAAGAGACCCAGTACTTC
CASSDLLAGEPEETQYF
>TRBJ2-2|TRBV7-9|-|-|16
TGTGCCAGCAGCTTCACAGTCCAAATAGAAACCGGGGAGCTGTTTTTT
CASSFTVQIETGELFF
>TRBJ1-3|TRBV27|-|-|15
TGTGCCAGCAGTTTAGAGAGAAGCCCTGGAAACACCATATATTTT
CASSLERSPGNTIYF
>TRBJ2-7|TRBV25-1|-|-|13
TGTGCCACTCGTGGGCTAAGTTCCTACGAGCAGTACTTC
CATRGLSSYEQYF
>TRBJ2-3|TRBV6-6|TRBD1|-|14
TGTGCCAGCAGAACAGGGGTGGGCACAGATACGCAGTATTTT
CASRTGVGTDTQYF
>TRBJ2-1|TRBV6-1|-|-|12
TGTGCCAGCCGGGACTCTGGCAATGAGCAGTTCTTC
CASRDSGNEQFF
>TRBJ2-2|TRBV2|-|once|13
TGTGCCAGCATGGGCTGGAACACCGGGGAGCTGTTTTTT
CASMGWNTGELFF
>TRBJ1-5|TRBV19|-|-|14
TGTGCCAGTAGTATTTGGGGAGGGGGTCAGCCCCAGCATTTT
CASSIWGGGQPQHF